Detailed here is one T cell receptor beta chain. The V gene's germline CDR1 is SQVTM and CDR2 ANQGSEA. The ends were cut back, 7 bases at V and 4 bases at J, with 11 bases in the middle. CDR3 size: 11 residues. The sample belongs to a study of blood T cell repertoires in COVID-19. Assay: immunoSEQ multiplex PCR; the TCRdb copy retains only in-frame clones and omits some. The table records approximately 330,000 clones, roughly 90% of them present only once. The sample was peripheral blood. The chain has TRBV29-1 and TRBJ2-7; D gene unclear. This TCR came from a woman aged 45-65 years with active or convalescent COVID-19. CDR3 nucleotide sequence: TGCAGCGCCACTGAGACTTACGAGCAGTACTTC. Translating gives CSATETYEQYF.